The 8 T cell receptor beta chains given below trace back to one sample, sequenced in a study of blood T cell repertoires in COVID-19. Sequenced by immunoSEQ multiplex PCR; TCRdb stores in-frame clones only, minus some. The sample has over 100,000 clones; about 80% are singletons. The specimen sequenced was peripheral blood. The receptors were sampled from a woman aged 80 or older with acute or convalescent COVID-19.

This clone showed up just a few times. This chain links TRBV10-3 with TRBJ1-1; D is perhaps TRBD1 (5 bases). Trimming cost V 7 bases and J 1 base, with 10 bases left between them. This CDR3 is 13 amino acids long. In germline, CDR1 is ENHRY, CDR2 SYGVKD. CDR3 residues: CAINRQPNTEAFF. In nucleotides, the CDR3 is TGTGCCATCAATCGACAGCCGAACACTGAAGCTTTCTTT.

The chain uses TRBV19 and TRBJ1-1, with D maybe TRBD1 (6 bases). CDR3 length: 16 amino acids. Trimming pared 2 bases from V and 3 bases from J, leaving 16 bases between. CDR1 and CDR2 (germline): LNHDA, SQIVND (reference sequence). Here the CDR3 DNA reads TGTGCCAGTAGTATATACCCAGGGGTAAAAGACACTGAAGCTTTCTTT. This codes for CASSIYPGVKDTEAFF. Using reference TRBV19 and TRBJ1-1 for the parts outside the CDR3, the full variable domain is DGGITQSPKYLFRKEGQNVTLSCEQNLNHDAMYWYRQDPGQGLRLIYYSQIVNDFQKGDIAEGYSVSREKKESFPLTVTSAQKNPTAFYLCASSIYPGVKDTEAFFGQGTRLTVV.

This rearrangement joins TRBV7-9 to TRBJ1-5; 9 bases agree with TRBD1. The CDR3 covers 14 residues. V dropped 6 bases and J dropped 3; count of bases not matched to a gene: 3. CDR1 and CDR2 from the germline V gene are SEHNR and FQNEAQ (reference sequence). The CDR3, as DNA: TGTGCCAGCAGTCGACAGGGGGACAATCAGCCCCAGCATTTT. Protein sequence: CASSRQGDNQPQHF.

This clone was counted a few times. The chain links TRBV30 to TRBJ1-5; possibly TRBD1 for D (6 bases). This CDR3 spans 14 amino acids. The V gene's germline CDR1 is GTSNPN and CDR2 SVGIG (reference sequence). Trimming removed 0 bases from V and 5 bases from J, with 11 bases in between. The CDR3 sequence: CAWSVLKGDQPQHF. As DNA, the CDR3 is TGTGCCTGGAGTGTACTAAAGGGGGATCAGCCCCAGCATTTT.

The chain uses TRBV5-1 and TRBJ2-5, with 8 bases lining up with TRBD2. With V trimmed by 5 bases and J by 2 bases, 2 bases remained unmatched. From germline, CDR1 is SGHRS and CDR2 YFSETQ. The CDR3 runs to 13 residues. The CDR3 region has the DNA TGCGCCAGCAGGCCGGGGGGGCAAGAGACCCAGTACTTC. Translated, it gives CASRPGGQETQYF.

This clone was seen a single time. This CDR3 reads CASSLGVEAYGYTF. CDR3 sequence (DNA): TGTGCCAGCAGCTTGGGGGTAGAGGCCTATGGCTACACCTTC. The chain has TRBV5-5 and TRBJ1-2; D is unresolved. This CDR3 has 14 residues. Deletions cut 0 bases from V and 4 bases from J, with 10 bases between. The germline V gene has CDR1 SGHKS and CDR2 YYEKEE (reference sequence). Filled out from reference TRBV5-5 and TRBJ1-2, the complete variable domain reads DAGVTQSPTHLIKTRGQQVTLRCSPISGHKSVSWYQQVLGQGPQFIFQYYEKEERGRGNFPDRFSARQFPNYSSELNVNALLLGDSALYLCASSLGVEAYGYTFGSGTRLTVV.

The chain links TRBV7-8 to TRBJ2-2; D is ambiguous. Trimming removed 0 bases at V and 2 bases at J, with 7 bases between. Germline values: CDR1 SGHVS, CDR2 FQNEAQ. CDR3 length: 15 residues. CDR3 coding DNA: TGTGCCAGCAGCTTAGCGGTGGCAAACACCGGGGAGCTGTTTTTT. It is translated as CASSLAVANTGELFF.

The CDR3: CAISENRGSNQPQHF. The CDR3 nucleotides read TGTGCCATCAGTGAGAATCGGGGGAGCAATCAGCCCCAGCATTTT. The rearrangement uses TRBV10-3 and TRBJ1-5, with TRBD1 as a possible D gene (5 bases). The CDR3 loop spans 15 amino acids. The V gene lost 2 bases and the J gene lost 1 base, with 9 bases spanning the gap. From germline, CDR1 is ENHRY and CDR2 SYGVKD.